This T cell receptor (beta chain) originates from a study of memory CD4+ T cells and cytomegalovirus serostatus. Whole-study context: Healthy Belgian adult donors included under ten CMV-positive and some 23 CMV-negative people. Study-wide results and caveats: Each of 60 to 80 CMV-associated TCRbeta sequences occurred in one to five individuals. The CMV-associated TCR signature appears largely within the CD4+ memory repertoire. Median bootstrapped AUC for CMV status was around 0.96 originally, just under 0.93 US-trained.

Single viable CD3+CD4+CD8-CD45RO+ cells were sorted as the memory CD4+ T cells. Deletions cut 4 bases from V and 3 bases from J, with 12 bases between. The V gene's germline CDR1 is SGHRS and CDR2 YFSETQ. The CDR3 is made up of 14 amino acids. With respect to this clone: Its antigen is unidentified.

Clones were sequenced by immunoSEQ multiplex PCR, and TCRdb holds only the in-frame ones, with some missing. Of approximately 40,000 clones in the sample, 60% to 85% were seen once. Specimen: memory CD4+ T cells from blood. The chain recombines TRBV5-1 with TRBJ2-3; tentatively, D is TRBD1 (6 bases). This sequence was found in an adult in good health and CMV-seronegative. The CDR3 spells CASSLVRGTDTQYF. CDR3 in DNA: TGCGCCAGCAGCCTTGTTAGGGGGACAGATACGCAGTATTTT.